This entry is about one TCR beta chain. This entry belongs to a study of cytomegalovirus exposure and HLA in healthy donors. At the level of the study: A prior study identified 120 million or so unique TCR beta sequences from some 200 million T cells.

CDR3 length: 14 residues. The germline V gene has CDR1 SQVTM and CDR2 ANQGSEA. Trimming removed 5 bases from V and 2 bases from J, with 15 bases in between. PCR involved 60 Vbeta and 13 Jbeta primers. Produced via immunoSEQ multiplex PCR; TCRdb's table is partial and in-frame only. The sample records some 120,000 clones, roughly 71% being singletons. This clonotype was obtained from a woman aged 45 to 65 in good health and CMV-seropositive. The material sequenced was PBMCs. V gene TRBV29-1 combines with J gene TRBJ1-1; D is uncertain. Here the CDR3 reads CSVRWQVSNTEAFF. The CDR3, as DNA: TGCAGCGTTCGTTGGCAGGTGTCCAACACTGAAGCTTTCTTT.